These 22 T cell receptor beta chains originate from one sample sequenced in a study of OX40 agonist ivuxolimab in advanced cancers. Sequencing used immunoSEQ multiplex PCR; TCRdb keeps in-frame clones, though not all of them. This repertoire shows more than 60,000 clones, roughly four fifths found once; its top ten account for roughly 4.2%. The specimen was CD4+ or CD8+ T cells sorted from blood, collected in a trial of the OX40 agonist ivuxolimab. The receptors shown here come from an adult with an advanced solid tumor such as melanoma, head and neck, liver or kidney cancer.

V gene TRBV28 combines with J gene TRBJ2-7; D tentatively reads TRBD1 or TRBD2 (7 bases each). The CDR3 consists of 13 residues. V was clipped by 8 bases and J by 6 bases, with 17 bases between them. Germline V gene data show CDR1 as MDHEN and CDR2 as SYDVKM. The CDR3 coding sequence is TGTGCCAGCCCCTTATCAGGGGGGGGCGAGCAGTACTTC. This encodes CASPLSGGGEQYF.

The rearrangement joins TRBV9 to TRBJ2-5; no reliable D call. The ends were cut back, 2 bases at V and 2 bases at J, with 10 bases in the middle. The V gene's germline CDR1 is SGDLS and CDR2 YYNGEE. This CDR3 contains 14 residues. CDR3 in DNA: TGTGCCAGCAGCGTGCGCCCAGAACAAGAGACCCAGTACTTC. Its protein is CASSVRPEQETQYF.

CDR3 nucleotide sequence: TGCGCCAGCCGCGGGAGGGATAGCTCCTATAATTCACCCCTCCACTTT. Translation: CASRGRDSSYNSPLHF. The J gene is TRBJ1-6, the V gene TRBV5-1; D remains ambiguous. Germline V CDR1 and CDR2: SGHRS, YFSETQ. V lost 7 bases and J 0 bases, leaving 14 bases between the germline ends. CDR3 size: 16 residues.

This chain joins TRBV9 and TRBJ2-5; D gene uncertain. Germline CDR1 reads SGDLS; CDR2 reads YYNGEE. The CDR3 length is 12 residues. Trimming removed 0 bases from V and 4 bases from J, with 4 bases in between. CDR3 protein: CASSVVGETQYF. The CDR3 region has the DNA TGTGCCAGCAGCGTAGTGGGAGAGACCCAGTACTTC.

This clone was detected only a few times. The J gene is TRBJ1-4, the V gene TRBV5-1, with 9 bases matching TRBD1. The CDR3 loop spans 14 amino acids. The J segment lost 6 bases and the V segment lost 4 bases, leaving 4 bases of the junction unmatched. Germline V CDR1 and CDR2: SGHRS, YFSETQ. The CDR3 here is CASSQGTGYEKLFF. The DNA for the CDR3 is TGCGCCAGCAGCCAAGGGACAGGGTATGAAAAACTGTTTTTT.

There are a few counts of this clone. CDR3 nucleotide sequence: TGTGCCAGCAGCGGAACAGGCACCCTGTATAATTCACCCCTCCACTTT. It translates to CASSGTGTLYNSPLHF. The V and J genes are TRBV5-5 and TRBJ1-6; perhaps TRBD1 as D (5 bases). CDR3 length: 16 amino acids. Trimming stripped 4 bases from V and 4 bases from J, with 15 bases between. Germline CDR1 and CDR2: SGHKS and YYEKEE (reference sequence).

The V gene is TRBV18, the J gene TRBJ2-3; no firm D call. The CDR3 spans 13 residues. Germline V gene lookup returns CDR1 KGHSH and CDR2 LQKENI. V lost 3 bases and J lost 4, with 8 bases in between. The CDR3 reads CASSPNAADTQYF. In nucleotides, the CDR3 is TGTGCCAGCTCACCGAATGCAGCAGATACGCAGTATTTT. Drawing the rest from reference TRBV18 and TRBJ2-3, the complete variable domain is NAGVMQNPRHLVRRRGQEARLRCSPMKGHSHVYWYRQLPEEGLKFMVYLQKENIIDESGMPKERFSAEFPKEGPSILRIQQVVRGDSAAYFCASSPNAADTQYFGPGTRLTVL.

This clone was seen more than once but under ten times. The CDR3 nucleotides read TGCGCCAGCAGCGCTGGGACAGTTAACACCTTC. It codes for CASSAGTVNTF. V gene TRBV5-1 combines with J gene TRBJ1-2; TRBD1 aligns across 7 bases. V trimming: 4 bases; J trimming: 12 bases; junction bases outside the gene matches: 6. CDR3 size: 11 residues. CDR1 and CDR2 (germline): SGHRS, YFSETQ.

This chain joins TRBV5-6 and TRBJ2-1; 10 nucleotides match TRBD1. The germline V gene has CDR1 SGHDT and CDR2 YYEEEE. The CDR3 has 12 amino acids. V shed 4 bases, J shed 14 bases, and the junction held 6 bases outside the gene matches. The DNA for the CDR3 is TGTGCCAGCAGCGGATGGACAGGGGGGGAGTTCTTC. Translated: CASSGWTGGEFF. Using reference TRBV5-6 and TRBJ2-1 for the parts outside the CDR3, the full variable domain is DAGVTQSPTHLIKTRGQQVTLRCSPKSGHDTVSWYQQALGQGPQFIFQYYEEEERQRGNFPDRFSGHQFPNYSSELNVNALLLGDSALYLCASSGWTGGEFFGPGTRLTVL.

V and J are TRBV27 and TRBJ1-1; a weak D match, TRBD1 (5 bases). The CDR3 consists of 13 residues. V was cut by 11 bases and J by 5 bases, with 18 bases left in between. Germline V lookup: CDR1 MNHEY, CDR2 SMNVEV (reference sequence). The CDR3 DNA follows: TGTGCCGGGGGGGAACACAGAGGAACTGAAGCTTTCTTT. Translating it yields CAGGEHRGTEAFF.

The V gene is TRBV19, the J gene TRBJ1-2; D unresolved. This CDR3 is built from 12 residues. Trimming left V 5 bases short and J 4 bases short, with 8 bases between. Germline V lookup: CDR1 LNHDA, CDR2 SQIVND (reference sequence). In DNA form, the CDR3 reads TGTGCCAGTAGTCTCGCGATCTATGGCTACACCTTC. It translates to CASSLAIYGYTF. The complete variable domain, with remaining parts taken from reference TRBV19 and TRBJ1-2, reads DGGITQSPKYLFRKEGQNVTLSCEQNLNHDAMYWYRQDPGQGLRLIYYSQIVNDFQKGDIAEGYSVSREKKESFPLTVTSAQKNPTAFYLCASSLAIYGYTFGSGTRLTVV.

V is TRBV18 and J is TRBJ2-1, with a possible D match to TRBD1 (6 bases). CDR3 length: 14 amino acids. CDR1 and CDR2 from the germline V gene are KGHSH and LQKENI. V lost 1 base, J lost 11 bases, and 15 bases lay in between. This CDR3 reads CASSPLPDRTKQFF. CDR3 sequence (DNA): TGTGCCAGCTCACCACTCCCGGACAGAACCAAGCAGTTCTTC.

This rearrangement joins TRBV4-2 to TRBJ2-5; D is perhaps TRBD2 (5 bases). Germline-derived CDR1 and CDR2 are LGHNA and YNFKEQ. The CDR3 has 15 residues. Trimming removed 0 bases from V and 10 bases from J, with 18 bases in between. The DNA for the CDR3 is TGTGCCAGCAGCCAAGAGGGGTCCTCCGGAGGTGACCAGTACTTC. Its protein is CASSQEGSSGGDQYF.

This sequence joins TRBV9 and TRBJ1-4; a weak D match, TRBD1 (6 bases). This CDR3 comprises 14 residues. Trimming cost V 0 bases and J 8 bases, with 11 bases left between them. Germline V gene sequence: CDR1 SGDLS, CDR2 YYNGEE. CDR3 loop: CASSVDDRQEKLFF. For the CDR3, the DNA is TGTGCCAGCAGCGTAGATGACAGGCAGGAAAAACTGTTTTTT.

The chain has TRBV7-8 and TRBJ1-2; 7 bases align to TRBD1. From germline, CDR1 is SGHVS and CDR2 FQNEAQ. The CDR3 extends over 15 amino acids. V lost 6 bases, J lost 3 bases, and 10 bases stayed unmatched. DNA for the CDR3: TGTGCCAGCAGTTCCCAGGACAGGATCGACTATGGCTACACCTTC. The encoded protein is CASSSQDRIDYGYTF.

This clone was seen only once. The chain uses TRBV9 and TRBJ2-4, with D unresolved. V was cut by 5 bases and J by 3 bases, with 21 bases left in between. CDR1 and CDR2 from the germline V gene are SGDLS and YYNGEE. The CDR3 loop spans 17 amino acids. CDR3 residues: CASSPLDTSPGKNIQYF. The CDR3 coding sequence is TGTGCCAGCAGTCCTCTTGACACTTCTCCTGGCAAAAACATTCAGTACTTC.

The rearrangement joins TRBV5-4 to TRBJ1-1; unclear D gene. The germline V gene has CDR1 SGHNT and CDR2 YYREEE (reference sequence). The CDR3 runs 13 residues. Trimming took 4 bases from V and 5 from J, leaving 12 bases between them. CDR3 DNA sequence: TGTGCCAGCAGCCCCGCCAGGACGACTGAAGCTTTCTTT. It yields the protein CASSPARTTEAFF.

The J gene is TRBJ1-5, the V gene TRBV7-8, with a tentative D call TRBD1 (6 bases). Germline CDR1 is SGHVS and CDR2 is FQNEAQ. V was clipped by 4 bases and J by 0 bases, with 10 bases between them. This CDR3 has 15 residues. The CDR3 sequence: CASSSRTDSNQPQHF. The DNA for the CDR3 is TGTGCCAGCAGCTCGCGGACAGATAGCAATCAGCCCCAGCATTTT.

The rearrangement links TRBV7-2 to TRBJ2-5; 12 bases fit TRBD1. The V segment lost 2 bases and the J segment 5 bases; nucleotides outside the gene matches: 6. CDR3 size: 16 residues. Germline-derived CDR1 and CDR2 are SGHTA and FQGNSA. This CDR3 is CASSLTGTGGWETQYF. CDR3 sequence (DNA): TGTGCCAGCAGCTTAACCGGGACAGGGGGCTGGGAGACCCAGTACTTC.

CDR3 loop: CASGFNNSPLHF. The CDR3 DNA reads TGTGCCAGCGGATTTAATAATTCACCCCTCCACTTT. The V call is TRBV6-1, the J call TRBJ1-6; no firm D call. Deletions cut 8 bases from V and 5 bases from J, with 7 bases between. The CDR3 sequence is 12 residues long. Looked up from germline, CDR1 is MNHNS and CDR2 is SASEGT.

The chain links TRBV28 to TRBJ1-3, with D possibly matching TRBD1 (6 bases). Germline CDR1 and CDR2: MDHEN and SYDVKM. The ends were cut back, 5 bases at V and 0 bases at J, with 14 bases in the middle. The CDR3 consists of 16 residues. This CDR3 reads CASSIGQRFSGNTIYF. In DNA, the CDR3 is TGTGCCAGCAGTATCGGACAGAGGTTCTCTGGAAACACCATATATTTT.

This chain joins TRBV6-6 and TRBJ1-3; a weak D match, TRBD1 (6 bases). The CDR3 consists of 16 residues. Germline V gene lookup returns CDR1 MNHNY and CDR2 SVGAGI (reference sequence). V shed 6 bases and J shed 1 base, with 16 bases lying between them. The CDR3 bases are TGTGCCAGCAGACACTCCGGGGGCAATTCTGGAAACACCATATATTTT. Translated: CASRHSGGNSGNTIYF.